These 20 T cell receptor beta chains originate from one sample sequenced in a study of post-analysis software for immune sequencing data. Unique-molecular-identifier-tagged TCR beta cDNA libraries were used. Each CDR3 protein gets one entry after TCRdb re-called the PCR reads with MiXCR. This sample yields 750,000 to 950,000 distinct CDR3 sequences, of which about 45% are seen a single time; approximately 4.4% belongs to the top ten. Study conclusions and caveats: About 5 TRBV segments occurring more often in patients than controls included TRBV5-6, TRBV5-1 and TRBV20-1.

No antigen is known for these receptors. Sequencing input: blood. These receptors were obtained from a girl between 10 and 17 years old with multiple sclerosis.

The rearrangement uses TRBV28 and TRBJ2-3; 10 positions agree with TRBD2. The V and J ends lost 3 bases and 5 bases, in that order; junction bases with no gene match: 8. CDR3 length equals 16 residues. Germline CDR1 reads MDHEN; CDR2 reads SYDVKM. The CDR3 here is CASSLLLAGIGDTQYF. In DNA, the CDR3 is TGTGCCAGCAGTTTGCTACTAGCGGGAATCGGAGATACGCAGTATTTT.

The CDR3 loop reads CASSLAMGGRRHNEQYF. The CDR3 nucleotides read TGTGCCAGCAGTTTAGCTATGGGGGGCCGGAGACACAATGAGCAGTACTTC. The chain couples TRBV12-3 or TRBV12-4 to TRBJ2-7; perhaps D is TRBD1 or TRBD2 (6 bases each). With 0 bases removed from V and 7 bases from J, the gap between germline ends came to 22 bases. There are 17 residues in the CDR3.

There are a few counts of this clonotype. The DNA for the CDR3 is TGTGCCAGCAGCTTAGAGCAGGGGCCGAACGAGCAGTACTTC. Protein product: CASSLEQGPNEQYF. This sequence joins TRBV7-9 and TRBJ2-7; a possible D gene is TRBD1 (6 bases). Per the germline V gene, CDR1 is SEHNR and CDR2 is FQNEAQ (reference sequence). The CDR3 contains 14 residues. Trimming cost V 1 base and J 5 bases, with 12 bases left between them.

The chain joins TRBV7-8 to TRBJ1-1; 7 bases match TRBD1. V dropped 5 bases and J dropped 3; count of bases not matched to a gene: 9. CDR3 length equals 15 residues. Germline assignment: CDR1 SGHVS and CDR2 FQNEAQ. The CDR3 region has the DNA TGTGCCAGCAGCCCAAGGTCCCAGGGGGACACTGAAGCTTTCTTT. As protein: CASSPRSQGDTEAFF.

The chain links TRBV4-2 to TRBJ2-7; 9 positions agree with TRBD2. CDR1 and CDR2 from the germline V gene are LGHNA and YNFKEQ. The CDR3 spans 16 residues. V lost 0 bases to trimming and J lost 6 bases; unmatched junction nucleotides: 9. The CDR3 loop reads CASSQEVGLAPPEQYF. DNA for the CDR3: TGTGCCAGCAGCCAAGAAGTGGGACTAGCTCCGCCCGAGCAGTACTTC.

V and J are TRBV6-5 and TRBJ2-7; D gene unclear. V was clipped by 2 bases and J by 0 bases, with 8 bases between them. This CDR3 has 14 residues. Germline V gives CDR1 MNHEY, CDR2 SVGAGI. CDR3 in DNA: TGTGCCAGCAGTTACGGGGTGGGCTCCTACGAGCAGTACTTC. Residues: CASSYGVGSYEQYF.

This clonotype was observed a handful of times. This chain uses TRBV11-3 with TRBJ2-1, with TRBD2 identical over 8 bases. Germline V CDR1 and CDR2: SGHNT, YENEEA. This CDR3 spans 15 amino acids. The V segment lost 1 base and the J segment 10 bases; nucleotides outside the gene matches: 9. The CDR3 is CASSLGGLVFGEQFF. The CDR3 DNA sequence: TGTGCCAGCAGCTTAGGGGGACTAGTATTTGGGGAGCAGTTCTTC.

This chain uses TRBV10-3 with TRBJ2-7, with 10 bases fitting TRBD1. CDR3 size: 14 residues. CDR1 and CDR2 from the germline V gene are ENHRY and SYGVKD. The V and J ends lost 5 bases and 5 bases, in that order; junction bases with no gene match: 6. The CDR3 region has the DNA TGTGCCATCAGTCCCGACAGGGGGCTGAACGAGCAGTACTTC. Its translation is CAISPDRGLNEQYF.

In this sample, this clonotype turned up a few times. J is TRBJ2-7 and V is TRBV28; D could derive from TRBD1 or TRBD2 (6 bases each). Germline CDR1 is MDHEN and CDR2 is SYDVKM. The CDR3 contains 15 residues. V lost 11 bases and J lost 7, with 27 bases in between. The CDR3 spells CASNPGAPLVEEQYF. CDR3 in DNA: TGTGCCTCAAATCCGGGGGCCCCCCTGGTAGAAGAGCAGTACTTC.

This chain links TRBV7-9 with TRBJ2-7; 10 bases fit TRBD2. V dropped 5 bases and J dropped 2; count of bases not matched to a gene: 9. Germline V CDR1 and CDR2: SEHNR, FQNEAQ (reference sequence). CDR3 length: 16 amino acids. CDR3 nucleotides: TGTGCCAGCAGCACCCCTAGCGGGAGTATCACCTACGAGCAGTACTTC. This translates into CASSTPSGSITYEQYF. The full variable domain, in which reference TRBV7-9 and TRBJ2-7 provide the parts outside the CDR3, is DTGVSQNPRHKITKRGQNVTFRCDPISEHNRLYWYRQTLGQGPEFLTYFQNEAQLEKSRLLSDRFSAERPKGSFSTLEIQRTEQGDSAMYLCASSTPSGSITYEQYFGPGTRLTVT.

This chain links TRBV24-1 with TRBJ2-1; 9 bases align to TRBD2. The germline gives CDR1 KGHDR, CDR2 SFDVKD. The J segment lost 6 bases and the V segment lost 0 bases, leaving 5 bases of the junction unmatched. CDR3 length: 16 amino acids. The CDR3 sequence is CATSDLGLAGSNEQFF. CDR3 DNA: TGTGCCACCAGTGATTTGGGGCTAGCGGGATCCAATGAGCAGTTCTTC.

The gene calls are TRBV29-1 and TRBJ2-1, with D unclear. Germline lookup yields CDR1 SQVTM and CDR2 ANQGSEA. Deletions cut 1 base from V and 10 bases from J, with 17 bases between. This CDR3 comprises 14 residues. In nucleotides, the CDR3 is TGCAGCGTTGAAGCCCCGGGTGAAGGCCGCGAGCAGTTCTTC. This gives the protein CSVEAPGEGREQFF.

This clonotype was counted between two and nine times. This chain connects TRBV6-1 to TRBJ2-7, with TRBD1 as a possible D gene (6 bases). Germline-derived CDR1 and CDR2 are MNHNS and SASEGT. The CDR3 runs to 14 residues. V lost 3 bases, J lost 0 bases, and 9 bases lay in between. CDR3 protein: CASSDLGASYEQYF. CDR3 in DNA: TGTGCCAGCAGTGATTTGGGGGCCTCCTACGAGCAGTACTTC.

This clonotype came up a few times. The genes are TRBV20-1 and TRBJ2-5; a weak D match, TRBD2 (6 bases). Germline V gene data show CDR1 as DFQATT and CDR2 as SNEGSKA (reference sequence). With 3 bases removed from V and 5 bases from J, the gap between germline ends came to 10 bases. The CDR3 has 12 residues. The CDR3 sequence is CSARGTSETQYF. The CDR3 DNA reads TGCAGTGCTAGGGGGACTTCGGAGACCCAGTACTTC.

This chain joins TRBV21-1 and TRBJ2-7; the table assigns TRBD1, which was not confirmed against the DNA. TRBV21-1 is an annotated pseudogene. CDR3 length: 15 residues. The CDR3 is CASSPGRDRGHEQYF. CDR3 DNA: TGTGCCAGCAGCCCCGGTCGGGACAGGGGCCACGAGCAGTACTTC.

The sample holds a few counts of this clonotype. The CDR3 DNA follows: TGTGCCAGCGGGAGAGCAGGGGGAACCTACAATGAGCAGTTCTTC. Its translation: CASGRAGGTYNEQFF. This chain joins TRBV2 and TRBJ2-1, with 7 nucleotides matching TRBD1. CDR3 length: 15 residues. From germline, CDR1 is SNHLY and CDR2 FYNNEI. The J segment lost 2 bases and the V segment lost 8 bases, leaving 9 bases of the junction unmatched.

The chain links TRBV10-3 to TRBJ2-5; D is unresolved. CDR1 and CDR2 from the germline V gene are ENHRY and SYGVKD. The CDR3 sequence is 14 residues long. V was shortened by 8 bases and J by 1 base, with 14 bases between the two germline ends. This CDR3 reads CAIQPGRAQETQYF. Here the CDR3 DNA reads TGTGCCATCCAGCCCGGTCGGGCCCAAGAGACCCAGTACTTC.

Only a few counts were recorded for this clonotype. The genes are TRBV7-3 and TRBJ2-5; no definite D call. Matching the DNA end better, TRBJ2-7 makes the J call doubtful. Germline V gene lookup returns CDR1 SGHTA and CDR2 FQGTGA. The CDR3 extends over 13 amino acids. The CDR3 reads CASSAGRLDEQYF. The CDR3 coding sequence is TGTGCCAGCAGCGCAGGCAGGCTTGACGAGCAGTACTTC.

This clonotype was detected only a few times. This rearrangement joins TRBV28 to TRBJ2-1; D might be TRBD2 (5 bases). Trimming left V 4 bases short and J 0 bases short, with 10 bases between. The CDR3 runs 15 residues. Germline V gene sequence: CDR1 MDHEN, CDR2 SYDVKM. This CDR3 is CASSYIALSYNEQFF. The CDR3, as DNA: TGTGCCAGCAGTTATATAGCGCTCTCCTACAATGAGCAGTTCTTC.

The chain recombines TRBV6-5 with TRBJ2-3; weak D call: TRBD1 (5 bases). The V end lost 0 bases, the J end lost 4 bases, and 14 bases lay between the germline ends. The germline V gene encodes CDR1 MNHEY and CDR2 SVGAGI. This CDR3 is 16 amino acids long. This chain's CDR3 is CASSYSSGFGADTQYF. The CDR3 DNA sequence: TGTGCCAGCAGTTACTCATCAGGGTTTGGCGCAGATACGCAGTATTTT.